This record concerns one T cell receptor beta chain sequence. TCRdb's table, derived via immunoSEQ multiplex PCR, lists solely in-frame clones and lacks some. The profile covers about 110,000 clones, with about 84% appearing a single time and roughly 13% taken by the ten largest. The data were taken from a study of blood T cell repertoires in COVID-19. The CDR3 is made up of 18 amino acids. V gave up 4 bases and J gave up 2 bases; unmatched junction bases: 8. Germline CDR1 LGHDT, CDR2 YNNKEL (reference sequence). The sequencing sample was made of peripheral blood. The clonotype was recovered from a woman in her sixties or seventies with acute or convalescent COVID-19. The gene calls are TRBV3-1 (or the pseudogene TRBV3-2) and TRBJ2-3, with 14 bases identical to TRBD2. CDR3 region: CASSRGTSGGPYTDTQYF. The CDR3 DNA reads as TGTGCCAGCAGCCGAGGGACTAGCGGGGGCCCCTACACAGATACGCAGTATTTT.